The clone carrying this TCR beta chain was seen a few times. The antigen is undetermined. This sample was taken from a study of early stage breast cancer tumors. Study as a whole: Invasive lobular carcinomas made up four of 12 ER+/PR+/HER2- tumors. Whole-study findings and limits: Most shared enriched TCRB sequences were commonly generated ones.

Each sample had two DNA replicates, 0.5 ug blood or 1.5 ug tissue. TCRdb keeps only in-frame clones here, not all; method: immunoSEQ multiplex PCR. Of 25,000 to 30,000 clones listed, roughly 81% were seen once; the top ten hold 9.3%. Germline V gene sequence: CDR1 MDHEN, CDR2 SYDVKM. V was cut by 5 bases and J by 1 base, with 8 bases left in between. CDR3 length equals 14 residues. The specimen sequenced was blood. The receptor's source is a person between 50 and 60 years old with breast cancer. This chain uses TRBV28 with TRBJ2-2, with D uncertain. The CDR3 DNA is TGTGCCAGCAGTATAAGAAGGAACACCGGGGAGCTGTTTTTT. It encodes CASSIRRNTGELFF.